A single sample is the source of the 22 T cell receptor beta chains below, sequenced in a study of T cells in Graves' hyperthyroidism and ophthalmopathy (dated by TCRdb to about 2019). Libraries were built with multiplex PCR. TCRdb lists the instrument as Illumina HiSeq 2000. The TCR beta CDR3 regions were amplified from RNA transcripts. For the first round of RT-PCR on the TCR CDR3, the HTBI primer set was used together with the Qiagen OneStep RT-PCR kit. TCRdb passed the public sequencing reads through fastp at Q25 and MiXCR, retaining productive beta sequences. Rows merge per CDR3 protein into single entries with the most common DNA and genes. The sample contains 500,000 or so distinct CDR3 sequences, about 16% of them found a single time. Jointly, the top ten make up over 25% of the sample. What was sequenced was blood. These receptors came from a woman aged 30 to 39 with Graves' ophthalmopathy.

Comment on this clonotype: One junction end disagrees with the germline gene, perhaps due to a read error. The chain uses TRBV20-1 and TRBJ2-5; D ambiguous. The germline V gene has CDR1 DFQATT and CDR2 SNEGSKA (reference sequence). The CDR3 length is 11 residues. CDR3 region: CSARVSGTQYF. CDR3 bases: TGCAGTGCCAGAGTCTCGGGGACCCAGTACTTC.

This chain joins TRBV10-2 and TRBJ1-1; D unclear. The CDR3 runs to 13 residues. Trimming removed 7 bases from V and 4 bases from J, with 13 bases in between. Per germline, CDR1 WSHSY and CDR2 SAAADI. As DNA, the CDR3 is TGCGCCAGCAACTCCCAAATGAGCACTGAAGCTTTCTTT. Residues: CASNSQMSTEAFF.

This clonotype was detected many times. The chain joins TRBV13 to TRBJ2-3; D ambiguous. Germline CDR1 reads PRHDT; CDR2 reads FYEKMQ (reference sequence). V lost 0 bases, J lost 2 bases, and 6 bases lay in between. The CDR3 loop spans 14 amino acids. The CDR3 here is CASSLGRPTDTQYF. The CDR3 DNA reads as TGTGCCAGCAGCTTAGGCCGACCCACAGATACGCAGTATTTT. The full variable domain, its missing parts supplied by reference TRBV13 and TRBJ2-3, is AAGVIQSPRHLIKEKRETATLKCYPIPRHDTVYWYQQGPGQDPQFLISFYEKMQSDKGSIPDRFSAQQFSDYHSELNMSSLELGDSALYFCASSLGRPTDTQYFGPGTRLTVL.

This clonotype has a count of ten or more. The CDR3 sequence: CASNPGQLSNQPQHF. CDR3 DNA: TGTGCCAGCAACCCGGGACAGCTTAGCAATCAGCCCCAGCATTTT. The rearrangement links TRBV28 to TRBJ1-5, with 7 bases that match TRBD1. The CDR3 has 15 amino acids. The ends lost 7 bases at V and 0 bases at J; junction bases unmatched: 6. CDR1 and CDR2 from the germline V gene are MDHEN and SYDVKM.

This clonotype has a handful of counts. J is TRBJ2-6 and V is TRBV30; the D is unclear. V lost 5 bases and J lost 2, with 16 bases in between. In germline, CDR1 is GTSNPN, CDR2 SVGIG (reference sequence). The CDR3 has 16 residues. DNA of the CDR3: TGTGCCTGGTACCCAGGCCCGTCTGCTGGGGCCAACGTCCTGACTTTC. Translation gives CAWYPGPSAGANVLTF.

The table lists this clonotype with many counts. J is TRBJ2-7 and V is TRBV13; 10 bases are a match to TRBD2. Trimming removed 5 bases from V and 5 bases from J; junction bases left unmatched: 15. Germline V lookup: CDR1 PRHDT, CDR2 FYEKMQ (reference sequence). The CDR3 is 17 amino acids. The CDR3 DNA sequence: TGTGCCAGCAGCGCACGTACCTGGCTAGCGGGAGAAAACGAGCAGTACTTC. This codes for CASSARTWLAGENEQYF.

This clonotype was counted at least ten times. The rearrangement links TRBV7-3 to TRBJ2-2; unclear D gene. The V gene's germline CDR1 is SGHTA and CDR2 FQGTGA. The CDR3 extends over 14 amino acids. With 1 base removed from V and 7 bases from J, the gap between germline ends came to 10 bases. The CDR3 loop is CASSLSPSVGELFF. CDR3 sequence (DNA): TGTGCCAGCAGCTTAAGCCCTAGTGTCGGGGAGCTGTTTTTT.

The sample holds a few counts of this clonotype. The J gene is TRBJ2-2, the V gene TRBV20-1; a weak D match, TRBD2 (6 bases). The CDR3 loop spans 14 amino acids. The germline V gene encodes CDR1 DFQATT and CDR2 SNEGSKA (reference sequence). V lost 3 bases to trimming and J lost 5 bases, with 13 bases between them. The CDR3 here is CSARPGLPTGELFF. DNA for the CDR3: TGCAGTGCTAGGCCGGGACTCCCTACCGGGGAGCTGTTTTTT.

This clonotype was picked up many times. This rearrangement joins TRBV20-1 to TRBJ2-1, with TRBD2 matching 11 bases. The ends lost 7 bases at V and 4 bases at J; junction bases unmatched: 3. The CDR3 spans 13 residues. Germline CDR1 DFQATT, CDR2 SNEGSKA (reference sequence). The CDR3 nucleotides read TGCAGTGGACTAGCGGGAACGTACAATGAGCAGTTCTTC. This translates into CSGLAGTYNEQFF.

CDR3 DNA: TGCAGTGCTAGAGATAACAGGAGGGCCTTGACCCAGTACTTC. The encoded protein is CSARDNRRALTQYF. The chain employs TRBV20-1 and TRBJ2-5, with D perhaps TRBD2 (6 bases). The CDR3 has 14 amino acids. V was shortened by 0 bases and J by 7 bases, with 15 bases between the two germline ends. The germline V gene encodes CDR1 DFQATT and CDR2 SNEGSKA (reference sequence).

This clonotype showed up many times. V usage is TRBV27 and J usage is TRBJ2-4; the D gene is possibly TRBD1 (6 bases). Trimming left V 5 bases short and J 7 bases short, with 15 bases between. The CDR3 contains 14 residues. Germline CDR1 is MNHEY and CDR2 is SMNVEV (reference sequence). CDR3 protein: CASSPTPQGNIQYF. Written as DNA, the CDR3 is TGTGCCAGCAGTCCGACACCGCAGGGGAACATTCAGTACTTC.

V gene TRBV4-3 combines with J gene TRBJ1-6; D is undetermined. The V and J ends lost 0 bases and 0 bases respectively, with 12 bases between them. There are 18 residues in the CDR3. CDR1 and CDR2 from the germline V gene are LGHNA and YSLEER. CDR3 residues: CASSQDTPASSYNSPLHF. CDR3 DNA: TGCGCCAGCAGCCAAGATACCCCGGCGAGCTCCTATAATTCACCCCTCCACTTT.

CDR3 region: CSARDKVRGGEAFF. The CDR3 DNA follows: TGCAGTGCTAGAGATAAAGTAAGAGGGGGAGAAGCTTTCTTT. The chain employs TRBV20-1 and TRBJ1-1; the D gene is possibly TRBD1 (6 bases). V lost 0 bases and J lost 8, with 16 bases in between. The CDR3 is made up of 14 amino acids. Germline CDR1 is DFQATT and CDR2 is SNEGSKA (reference sequence).

This clonotype came up many times. The rearrangement joins TRBV6-1 to TRBJ1-5; possibly TRBD1 for D (6 bases). Germline V gene sequence: CDR1 MNHNS, CDR2 SASEGT. There are 17 residues in the CDR3. The germline V and J ends were trimmed by 6 bases and 6 bases, with 24 bases remaining between them. For the CDR3, the DNA is TGTGCCAGCAGCTCATTTCCGGGCCTCCAAGGGGGTCAGCCCCAGCATTTT. This encodes CASSSFPGLQGGQPQHF.

The rearrangement uses TRBV20-1 and TRBJ2-7; a weak D match, TRBD1 (6 bases). This CDR3 is built from 13 residues. Germline V gives CDR1 DFQATT, CDR2 SNEGSKA (reference sequence). V was clipped by 5 bases and J by 3 bases, with 14 bases between them. Written as DNA, the CDR3 is TGCAGTGCTCAAACTTGGACAGACTACGAGCAGTACTTC. This gives the protein CSAQTWTDYEQYF.

As DNA, the CDR3 is TGCGCCAGCAGCCTCCAATCGACGGCAACTAATGAAAAACTGTTTTTT. This codes for CASSLQSTATNEKLFF. The genes are TRBV5-1 and TRBJ1-4; no clear D gene. Germline V gene sequence: CDR1 SGHRS, CDR2 YFSETQ. The CDR3 consists of 16 residues. Trimming left V 4 bases short and J 0 bases short, with 13 bases between.

This chain uses TRBV29-1 with TRBJ2-6; TRBD2 agrees at 11 bases. Germline loops: CDR1 SQVTM, CDR2 ANQGSEA. The ends lost 8 bases at V and 0 bases at J; junction bases unmatched: 9. The CDR3 sequence is 17 residues long. Written as DNA, the CDR3 is TGCAGCATTTCGACTAGCGGGACCCCCTCTGGGGCCAACGTCCTGACTTTC. Translated: CSISTSGTPSGANVLTF. Filled out from reference TRBV29-1 and TRBJ2-6, the complete variable domain reads SAVISQKPSRDICQRGTSLTIQCQVDSQVTMMFWYRQQPGQSLTLIATANQGSEATYESGFVIDKFPISRPNLTFSTLTVSNMSPEDSSIYLCSISTSGTPSGANVLTFGAGSRLTVL.

V gene TRBV6-1 combines with J gene TRBJ2-7; no reliable D call. The CDR3 totals 12 residues. Trimming took 2 bases from V and 6 from J, leaving 8 bases between them. CDR1 is MNHNS and CDR2 is SASEGT in the germline V gene. Here the CDR3 DNA reads TGTGCCAGCAGTGAACAGTCAGCCGAGCAGTACTTC. Translated: CASSEQSAEQYF.

This clonotype has ten or more counts. The chain employs TRBV5-6 and TRBJ2-7; TRBD1 matches at 9 bases. The CDR3 runs 16 residues. The V and J ends lost 0 bases and 2 bases, in that order; junction bases with no gene match: 6. The germline V gene has CDR1 SGHDT and CDR2 YYEEEE. DNA of the CDR3: TGTGCCAGCAGCTTGGCGACAGGGGGGGTCCCCTACGAGCAGTACTTC. Translating it yields CASSLATGGVPYEQYF.

The J gene is TRBJ2-1, the V gene TRBV18; possibly TRBD2 for D (6 bases). Between the trimmed V and J ends, which lost 7 bases and 4 bases, there was a span of 14 bases. The CDR3 extends over 14 amino acids. Germline V lookup: CDR1 KGHSH, CDR2 LQKENI. CDR3 in amino acids: CASCRLGEYNEQFF. The CDR3 nucleotides read TGTGCCAGCTGCCGACTAGGGGAATACAATGAGCAGTTCTTC.

This clonotype was counted ten times or more. The V call is TRBV28, the J call TRBJ2-3; 10 positions match TRBD2. V lost 6 bases to trimming and J lost 2 bases; unmatched junction nucleotides: 2. The CDR3 has 14 residues. Germline CDR1 MDHEN, CDR2 SYDVKM. CDR3: CASRLAGNTDTQYF. The CDR3 DNA reads as TGTGCCAGCAGACTAGCGGGGAACACAGATACGCAGTATTTT.

This clonotype was counted a few times. This chain uses TRBV24-1 with TRBJ2-1; D is unresolved. The CDR3 consists of 13 residues. Deletions cut 6 bases from V and 6 bases from J, with 11 bases between. Germline V gene sequence: CDR1 KGHDR, CDR2 SFDVKD. CDR3 sequence: CATSPATFNEQFF. The CDR3 nucleotides are TGTGCCACCAGTCCGGCGACTTTCAATGAGCAGTTCTTC.